Included here is one TCR beta chain sequence, with context. Its target is unknown. It was one heparinised blood draw, averaging about 0.12 L, that each donor gave. The CDR3 runs 15 residues. Germline V gene sequence: CDR1 MGHRA, CDR2 YSYEKL. Trimming stripped 0 bases from V and 5 bases from J, with 13 bases between. Every isolated RNA sample was fully reverse transcribed, so sequencing captured expressed TCRB transcripts. The assay was immunoSEQ multiplex PCR, and TCRdb's table has in-frame clones only and misses some. The sample lists about 400,000 clones; over 9.5% were seen once. This sample is part of a study of beta chain features in type 1 diabetes. Study context: Over all samples combined, some 99,000,000 sorted cells were examined. General study results and limits: Researchers reported that naive, central memory and Treg TCRB repertoires appeared more similar in patients than in healthy donors. Shortening that was moderate but significant affected the TCRB CDR3s of Type 1 diabetes patients in all four CD4+ subsets.

This clonotype originated in a woman aged 18-29 years with type 1 diabetes. This chain links TRBV4-1 with TRBJ2-5; no clear D. Sequenced sample: naive CD4+ T cells from blood. The DNA of the CDR3 is TGCGCCAGCAGCCAAGACGGCAGTGGGCACGAGACCCAGTACTTC. This translates into CASSQDGSGHETQYF.